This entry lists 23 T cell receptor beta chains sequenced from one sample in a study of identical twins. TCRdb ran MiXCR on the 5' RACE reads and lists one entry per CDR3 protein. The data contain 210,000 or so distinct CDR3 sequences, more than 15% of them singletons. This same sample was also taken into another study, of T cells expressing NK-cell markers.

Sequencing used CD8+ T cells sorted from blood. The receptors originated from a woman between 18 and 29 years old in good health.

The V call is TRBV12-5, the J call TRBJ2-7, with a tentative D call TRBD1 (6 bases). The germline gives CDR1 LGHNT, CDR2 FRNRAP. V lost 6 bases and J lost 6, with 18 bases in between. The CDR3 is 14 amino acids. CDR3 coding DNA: TGTGCTAGTGGGGCACAGGGTTACGGCTCCGAGCAGTACTTC. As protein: CASGAQGYGSEQYF.

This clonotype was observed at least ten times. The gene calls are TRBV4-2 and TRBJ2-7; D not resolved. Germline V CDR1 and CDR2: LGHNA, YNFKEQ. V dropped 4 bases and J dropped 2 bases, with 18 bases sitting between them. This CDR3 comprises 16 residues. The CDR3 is CASSPDIGPQAYEQYF. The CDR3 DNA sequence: TGTGCCAGCAGCCCAGACATTGGGCCCCAGGCCTACGAGCAGTACTTC.

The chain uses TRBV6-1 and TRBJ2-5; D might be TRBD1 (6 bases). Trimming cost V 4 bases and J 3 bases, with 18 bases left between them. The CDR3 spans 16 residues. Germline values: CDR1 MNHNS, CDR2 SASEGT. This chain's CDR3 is CASSAHPTPGEETQYF. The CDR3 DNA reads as TGTGCCAGCAGTGCACACCCGACGCCAGGGGAAGAGACCCAGTACTTC.

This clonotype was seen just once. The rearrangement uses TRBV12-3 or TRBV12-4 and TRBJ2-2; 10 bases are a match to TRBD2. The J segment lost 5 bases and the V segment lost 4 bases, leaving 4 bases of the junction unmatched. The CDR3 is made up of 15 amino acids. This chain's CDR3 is CASSWSSGRTGELFF. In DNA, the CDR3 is TGTGCCAGCAGTTGGTCTAGCGGGAGAACCGGGGAGCTGTTTTTT.

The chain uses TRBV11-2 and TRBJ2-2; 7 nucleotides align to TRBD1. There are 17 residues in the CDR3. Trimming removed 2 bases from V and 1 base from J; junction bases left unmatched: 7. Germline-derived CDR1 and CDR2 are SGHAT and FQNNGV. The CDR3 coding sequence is TGTGCCAGCAGCTTAACTAACAGGGGCCTGAACACCGGGGAGCTGTTTTTT. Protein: CASSLTNRGLNTGELFF.

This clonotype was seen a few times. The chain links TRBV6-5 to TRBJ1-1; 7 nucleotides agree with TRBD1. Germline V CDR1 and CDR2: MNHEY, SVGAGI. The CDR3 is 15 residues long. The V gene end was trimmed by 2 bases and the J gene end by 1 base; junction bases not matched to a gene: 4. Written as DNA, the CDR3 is TGTGCCAGCAGTTACGTGGAGGGGGCGAACACTGAAGCTTTCTTT. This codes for CASSYVEGANTEAFF.

CDR3 loop: CASSPLSRWGSGANVLTF. CDR3 DNA sequence: TGTGCCAGCTCACCACTATCGAGATGGGGGTCTGGGGCCAACGTCCTGACTTTC. The V and J genes are TRBV18 and TRBJ2-6; D possibly uses TRBD1 or TRBD2 (5 bases each). Trimming removed 1 base at V and 1 base at J, with 14 bases between. Germline V CDR1 and CDR2: KGHSH, LQKENI. The length of the CDR3 is 18 residues.

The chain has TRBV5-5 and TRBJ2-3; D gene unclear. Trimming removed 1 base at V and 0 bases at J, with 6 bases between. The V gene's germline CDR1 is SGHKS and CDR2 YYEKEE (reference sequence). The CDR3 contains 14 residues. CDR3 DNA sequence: TGTGCCAGCAGCTTGTCTAGAAGCACAGATACGCAGTATTTT. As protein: CASSLSRSTDTQYF.

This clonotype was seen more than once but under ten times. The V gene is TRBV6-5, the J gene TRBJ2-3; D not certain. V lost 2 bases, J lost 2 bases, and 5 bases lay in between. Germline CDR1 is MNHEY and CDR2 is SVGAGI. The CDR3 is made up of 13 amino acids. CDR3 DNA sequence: TGTGCCAGCAGTTACGACGACACAGATACGCAGTATTTT. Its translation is CASSYDDTDTQYF.

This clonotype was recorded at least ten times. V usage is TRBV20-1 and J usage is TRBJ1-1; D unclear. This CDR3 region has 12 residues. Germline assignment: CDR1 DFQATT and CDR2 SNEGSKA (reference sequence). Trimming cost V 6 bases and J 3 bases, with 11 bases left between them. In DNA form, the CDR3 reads TGCAGTGCCAAATACTCCGACACTGAAGCTTTCTTT. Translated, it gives CSAKYSDTEAFF.

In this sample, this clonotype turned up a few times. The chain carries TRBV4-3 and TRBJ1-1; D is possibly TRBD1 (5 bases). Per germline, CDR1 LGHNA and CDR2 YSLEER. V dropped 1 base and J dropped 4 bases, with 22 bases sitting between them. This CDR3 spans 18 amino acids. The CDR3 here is CASSQVGELGRLGTEAFF. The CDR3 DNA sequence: TGCGCCAGCAGCCAAGTAGGAGAGCTGGGGCGGCTTGGCACTGAAGCTTTCTTT.

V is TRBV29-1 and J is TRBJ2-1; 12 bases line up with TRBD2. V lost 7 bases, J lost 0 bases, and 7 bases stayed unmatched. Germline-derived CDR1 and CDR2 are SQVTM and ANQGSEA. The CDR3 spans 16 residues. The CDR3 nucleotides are TGCAGCGCGCTCGGACTAGCGGGGAGCTCCTACAATGAGCAGTTCTTC. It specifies CSALGLAGSSYNEQFF.

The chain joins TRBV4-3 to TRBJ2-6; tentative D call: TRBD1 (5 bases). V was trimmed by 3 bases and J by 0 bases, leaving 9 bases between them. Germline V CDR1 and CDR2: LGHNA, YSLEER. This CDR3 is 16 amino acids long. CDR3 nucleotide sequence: TGCGCCAGCAGCCAGACAGCCTCCTCTGGGGCCAACGTCCTGACTTTC. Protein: CASSQTASSGANVLTF.

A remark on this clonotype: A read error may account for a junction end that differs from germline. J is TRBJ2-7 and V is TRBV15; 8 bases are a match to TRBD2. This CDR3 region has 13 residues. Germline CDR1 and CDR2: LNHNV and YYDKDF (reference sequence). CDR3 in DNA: TGTGCCACCAGTAGCGGGGACTCCTGCGAGCAGTACTTC. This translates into CATSSGDSCEQYF.

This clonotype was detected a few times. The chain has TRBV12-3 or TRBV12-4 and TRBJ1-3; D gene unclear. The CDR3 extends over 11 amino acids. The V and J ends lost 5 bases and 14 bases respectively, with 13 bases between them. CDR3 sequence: CASSPPGPLYF. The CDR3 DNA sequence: TGTGCCAGCAGTCCACCCGGACCCTTATATTTT.

The CDR3 DNA reads TGTGCCAGCAGTCCTCCTAGCGGGGGAGCCAGCACAGATACGCAGTATTTT. The encoded protein is CASSPPSGGASTDTQYF. The genes are TRBV3-1 and TRBJ2-3, with 10 bases aligning to TRBD2. Germline CDR1 reads LGHDT; CDR2 reads YNNKEL (reference sequence). The V segment lost 6 bases and the J segment 0 bases; nucleotides outside the gene matches: 9. This CDR3 has 17 residues.

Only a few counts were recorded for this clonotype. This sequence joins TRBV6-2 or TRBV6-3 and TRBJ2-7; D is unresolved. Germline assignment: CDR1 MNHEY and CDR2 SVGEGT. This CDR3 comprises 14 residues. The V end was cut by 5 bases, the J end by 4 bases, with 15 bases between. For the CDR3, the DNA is TGTGCCAGCAGTCTGCCAGGCCGGAAATACGAGCAGTACTTC. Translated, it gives CASSLPGRKYEQYF.

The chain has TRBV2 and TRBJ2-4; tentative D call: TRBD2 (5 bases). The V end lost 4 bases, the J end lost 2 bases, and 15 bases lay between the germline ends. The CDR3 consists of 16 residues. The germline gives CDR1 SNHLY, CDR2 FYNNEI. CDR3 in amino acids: CASSVSRGGSKNIQYF. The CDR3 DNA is TGTGCCAGCAGTGTATCCCGCGGCGGGTCCAAAAACATTCAGTACTTC.

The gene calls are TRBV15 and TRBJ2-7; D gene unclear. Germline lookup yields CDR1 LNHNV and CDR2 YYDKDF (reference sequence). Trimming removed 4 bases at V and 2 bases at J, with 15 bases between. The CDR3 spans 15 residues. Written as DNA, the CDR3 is TGTGCCACCAGCACCAATGTGGAAAGAACCTACGAGCAGTACTTC. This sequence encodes CATSTNVERTYEQYF.

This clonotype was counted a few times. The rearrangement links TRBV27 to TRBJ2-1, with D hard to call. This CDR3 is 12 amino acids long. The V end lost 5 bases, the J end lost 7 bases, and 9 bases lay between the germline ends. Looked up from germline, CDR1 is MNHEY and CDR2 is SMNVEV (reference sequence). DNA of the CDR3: TGTGCCAGCAGTACCTGGTCGAATGAGCAGTTCTTC. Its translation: CASSTWSNEQFF.

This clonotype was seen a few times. This chain's CDR3 is CASSLLGGTGGNEQFF. In nucleotides, the CDR3 is TGTGCCAGCAGTTTACTGGGAGGGACAGGGGGCAATGAGCAGTTCTTC. The chain joins TRBV27 to TRBJ2-1, with TRBD1 matching 11 bases. CDR1 is MNHEY, CDR2 SMNVEV, per germline (reference sequence). J gave up 6 bases and V 2 bases, and 6 bases lay outside the gene matches. The CDR3 length is 16 residues.

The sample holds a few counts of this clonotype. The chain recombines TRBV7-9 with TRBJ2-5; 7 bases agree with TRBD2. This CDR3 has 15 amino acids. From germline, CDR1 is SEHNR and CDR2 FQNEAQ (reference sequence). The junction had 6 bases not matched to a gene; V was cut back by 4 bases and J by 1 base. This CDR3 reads CASSSGKRGQETQYF. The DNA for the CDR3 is TGTGCCAGCAGCTCAGGGAAGCGGGGCCAAGAGACCCAGTACTTC.

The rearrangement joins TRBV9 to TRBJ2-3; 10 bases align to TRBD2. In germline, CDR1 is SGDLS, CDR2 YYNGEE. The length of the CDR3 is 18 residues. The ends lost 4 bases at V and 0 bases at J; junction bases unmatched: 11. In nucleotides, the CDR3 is TGTGCCAGCAGCTCTCACCCCCGGACTAGCGGAAGCACAGATACGCAGTATTTT. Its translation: CASSSHPRTSGSTDTQYF.